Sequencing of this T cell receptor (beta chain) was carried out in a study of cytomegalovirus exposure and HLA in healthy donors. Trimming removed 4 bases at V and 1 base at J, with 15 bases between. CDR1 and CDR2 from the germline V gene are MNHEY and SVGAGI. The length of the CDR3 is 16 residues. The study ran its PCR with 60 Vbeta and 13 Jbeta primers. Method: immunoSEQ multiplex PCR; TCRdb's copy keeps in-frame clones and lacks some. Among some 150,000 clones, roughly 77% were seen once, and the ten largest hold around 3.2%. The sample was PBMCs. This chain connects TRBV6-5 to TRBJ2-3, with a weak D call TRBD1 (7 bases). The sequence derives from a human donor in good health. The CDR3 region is CASSSQGGRGTDTQYF. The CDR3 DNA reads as TGTGCCAGCAGTTCCCAGGGGGGTCGGGGCACAGATACGCAGTATTTT.